This TCR beta chain was profiled in a study of molecular identifiers for immune sequencing clone quantification. General study results and limits: Clones exceeding 20 RNA copies carried over 98% of effector molecules but under 1% of naive-cell molecules.

This clonotype was seen many times. Its matching antigen is unknown. The bulk TCR libraries were made with methods described before and with listed TCR primers. One entry per CDR3 protein, called by TCRdb with MiXCR from the PCR reads. This table holds about 640,000 distinct CDR3 sequences, 15% to 20% found once. Trimming shortened V by 4 bases and J by 0 bases, and 12 bases separated the two germline ends. Looked up from germline, CDR1 is SGDLS and CDR2 is YYNGEE. The CDR3 spans 15 residues. Using a CD8+CD4-CCR7+CD45RA+ phenotype, naive CD8 T cells were sorted. The specimen sequenced was naive CD8+ T cells from blood, with Jurkat cell RNA spiked in. Subset noted: FACS-sorted CD8+CD4-CCR7+CD45RA+ naive T cells. The receptor was isolated from a human donor in good health. Some libraries in this study had Jurkat cell RNA spiked in. The gene calls are TRBV9 and TRBJ2-3, with a possible D match to TRBD2 (6 bases). CDR3 sequence: CASSWDSGSTDTQYF. The CDR3 region has the DNA TGTGCCAGCAGCTGGGACTCGGGCAGCACAGATACGCAGTATTTT.